The 6 T cell receptor beta chains reported below all come from one sample, sequenced in a study of identical twins. TCRdb processed the 5' RACE reads anew with MiXCR; each CDR3 protein has one entry. This sample has 200,000 to 250,000 distinct CDR3 sequences, with about 7% found just once. This sample was shared with a second study, whose subject was yellow fever vaccine responses in identical twins.

Specimen: memory (CD45RO+) T cells sorted from blood. The receptor source for this set is a woman aged 18-30 years in good health.

This clonotype was seen repeatedly, ten times or more. CDR3 nucleotides: TGTGCCAGCTCACCAGCTATGTGGGATACGCAGTATTTT. This translates into CASSPAMWDTQYF. This sequence joins TRBV18 and TRBJ2-3; D uncertain. Trimming removed 2 bases at V and 6 bases at J, with 9 bases between. The CDR3 has 13 amino acids. From germline, CDR1 is KGHSH and CDR2 LQKENI.

This clonotype was observed at least ten times. The chain links TRBV6-1 to TRBJ2-7; D possibly corresponds to TRBD1 (5 bases). The germline V gene encodes CDR1 MNHNS and CDR2 SASEGT. The CDR3 runs to 16 residues. The germline V and J ends were trimmed by 7 bases and 7 bases, with 26 bases remaining between them. As DNA, the CDR3 is TGTGCCAGCATCAAGAAGACCAGGGTTTCGGGTAGTGAGCAGTACGTC. It is translated as CASIKKTRVSGSEQYV.

The chain joins TRBV24-1 to TRBJ2-7; D is ambiguous. This CDR3 is built from 12 residues. V dropped 6 bases and J dropped 3 bases, with 8 bases sitting between them. The germline gives CDR1 KGHDR, CDR2 SFDVKD. The CDR3 DNA is TGTGCCACCAGTAGGGAAGACTACGAGCAGTACTTC. Translating gives CATSREDYEQYF.

The chain is built from TRBV12-3 or TRBV12-4 and TRBJ2-5; unclear D gene. CDR3 length: 16 residues. V was trimmed by 4 bases and J by 4 bases, leaving 19 bases between them. The CDR3 sequence is CASSSSIDQLRETQYF. The CDR3 region has the DNA TGTGCCAGCAGTTCTTCCATCGACCAGCTCCGAGAGACCCAGTACTTC.

CDR3 sequence reads: CASSRSGGPYEQYV. DNA of the CDR3: TGTGCCAGCAGCAGATCCGGCGGTCCCTACGAGCAGTACGTC. The chain employs TRBV21-1 and TRBJ2-7. TRBV21-1 is a recognized pseudogene. The CDR3 contains 14 residues.

The rearrangement joins TRBV20-1 to TRBJ2-7; TRBD1 is a possible D gene (5 bases). Per germline, CDR1 DFQATT and CDR2 SNEGSKA (reference sequence). Trimming removed 0 bases at V and 2 bases at J, with 11 bases between. The CDR3 covers 14 residues. This chain's CDR3 is CSARDQQATYEQYV. The CDR3 DNA reads TGCAGTGCTAGAGATCAACAGGCCACCTACGAGCAGTACGTC.